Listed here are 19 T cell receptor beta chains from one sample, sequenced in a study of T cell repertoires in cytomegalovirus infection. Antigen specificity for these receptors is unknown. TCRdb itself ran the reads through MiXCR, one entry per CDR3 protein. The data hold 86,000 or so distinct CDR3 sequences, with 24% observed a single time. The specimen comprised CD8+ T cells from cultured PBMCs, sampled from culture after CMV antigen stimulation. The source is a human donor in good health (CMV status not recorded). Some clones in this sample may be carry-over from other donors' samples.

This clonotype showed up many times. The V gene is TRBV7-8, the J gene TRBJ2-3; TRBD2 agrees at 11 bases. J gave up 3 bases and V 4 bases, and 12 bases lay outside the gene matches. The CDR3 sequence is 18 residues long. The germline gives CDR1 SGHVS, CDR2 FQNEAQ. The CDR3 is CASSWPLAGGGGTDTQYF. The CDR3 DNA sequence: TGTGCCAGCAGCTGGCCCCTAGCGGGGGGAGGCGGAACAGATACGCAGTATTTT.

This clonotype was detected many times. As DNA, the CDR3 is TGTGCCAGCAGCCCTGGAACAGAAGCTTTCTTT. Its translation is CASSPGTEAFF. The chain combines TRBV3-1 with TRBJ1-1; unclear D gene. Germline V gives CDR1 LGHDT, CDR2 YNNKEL (reference sequence). Between the trimmed V and J ends, which lost 4 bases and 8 bases, there was a span of 8 bases. The CDR3 sequence is 11 residues long.

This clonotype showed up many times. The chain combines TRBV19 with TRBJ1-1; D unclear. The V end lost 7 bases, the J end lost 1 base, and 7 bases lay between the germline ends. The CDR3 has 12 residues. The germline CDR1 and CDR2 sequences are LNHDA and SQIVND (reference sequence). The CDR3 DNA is TGTGCCAGTAAGATTGGGAACACTGAAGCTTTCTTT. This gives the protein CASKIGNTEAFF.

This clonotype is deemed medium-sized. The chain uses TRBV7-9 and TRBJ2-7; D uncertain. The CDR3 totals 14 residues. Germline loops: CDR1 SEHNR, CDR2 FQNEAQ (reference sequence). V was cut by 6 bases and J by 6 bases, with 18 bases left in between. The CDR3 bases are TGTGCCAGCAGTTCCCCGATCTCGGGTGGCGAGCAGTACTTC. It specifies CASSSPISGGEQYF.

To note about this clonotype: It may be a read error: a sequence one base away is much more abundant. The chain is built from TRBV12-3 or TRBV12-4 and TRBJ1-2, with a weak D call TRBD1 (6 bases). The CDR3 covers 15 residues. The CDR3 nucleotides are TGTGCCAGCAGTCCCGCGTGGACAGTTTCCTATGTCTACACCTTC. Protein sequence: CASSPAWTVSYVYTF.

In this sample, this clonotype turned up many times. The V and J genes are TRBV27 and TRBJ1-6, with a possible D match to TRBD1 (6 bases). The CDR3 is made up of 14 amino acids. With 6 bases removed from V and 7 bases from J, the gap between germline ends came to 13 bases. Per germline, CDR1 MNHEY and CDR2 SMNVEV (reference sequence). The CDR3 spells CASRSTGLNSPLHF. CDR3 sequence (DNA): TGTGCCAGCAGAAGTACAGGGTTAAATTCACCCCTCCACTTT.

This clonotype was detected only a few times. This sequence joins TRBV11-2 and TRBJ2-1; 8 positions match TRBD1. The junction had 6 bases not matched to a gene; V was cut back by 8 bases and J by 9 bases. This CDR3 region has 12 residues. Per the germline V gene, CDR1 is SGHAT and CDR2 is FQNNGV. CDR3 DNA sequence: TGTGCCAGCGAGAGACAGGGGCTTGAGCAGTTCTTC. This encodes CASERQGLEQFF. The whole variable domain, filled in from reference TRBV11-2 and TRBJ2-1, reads EAGVAQSPRYKIIEKRQSVAFWCNPISGHATLYWYQQILGQGPKLLIQFQNNGVVDDSQLPKDRFSAERLKGVDSTLKIQPAKLEDSAVYLCASERQGLEQFFGPGTRLTVL.

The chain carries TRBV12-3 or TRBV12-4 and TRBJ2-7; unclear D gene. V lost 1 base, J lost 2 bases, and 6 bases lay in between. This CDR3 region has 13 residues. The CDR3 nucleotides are TGTGCCAGCAGTTTAGTTCAAACCTACGAGCAGTACTTC. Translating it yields CASSLVQTYEQYF.

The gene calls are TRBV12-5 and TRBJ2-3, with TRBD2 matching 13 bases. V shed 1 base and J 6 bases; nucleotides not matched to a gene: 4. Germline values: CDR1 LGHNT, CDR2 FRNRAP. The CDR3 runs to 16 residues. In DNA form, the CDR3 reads TGTGCTAGTGGTTTGGGGACTAGCGGGGGCTCCGATACGCAGTATTTT. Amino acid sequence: CASGLGTSGGSDTQYF.

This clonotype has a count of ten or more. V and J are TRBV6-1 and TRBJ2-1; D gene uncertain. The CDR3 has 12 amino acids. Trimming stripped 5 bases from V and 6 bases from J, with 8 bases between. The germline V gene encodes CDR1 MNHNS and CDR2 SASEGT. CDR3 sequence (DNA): TGTGCCAGCAGTTTTAAGGGCAATGAGCAGTTCTTC. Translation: CASSFKGNEQFF.

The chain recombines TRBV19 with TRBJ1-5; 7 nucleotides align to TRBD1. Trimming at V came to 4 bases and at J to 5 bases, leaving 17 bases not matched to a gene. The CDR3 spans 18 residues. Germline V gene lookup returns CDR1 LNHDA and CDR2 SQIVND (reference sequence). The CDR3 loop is CASSNPIPTGTSDQPQHF. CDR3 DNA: TGTGCCAGTAGTAACCCAATTCCGACAGGGACCTCGGATCAGCCCCAGCATTTT.

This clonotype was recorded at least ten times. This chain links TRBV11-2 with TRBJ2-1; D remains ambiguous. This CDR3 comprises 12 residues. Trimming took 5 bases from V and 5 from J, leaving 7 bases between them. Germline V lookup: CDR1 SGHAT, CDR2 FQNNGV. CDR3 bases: TGTGCCAGCAGCGAAGGTAACAATGAGCAGTTCTTC. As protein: CASSEGNNEQFF.

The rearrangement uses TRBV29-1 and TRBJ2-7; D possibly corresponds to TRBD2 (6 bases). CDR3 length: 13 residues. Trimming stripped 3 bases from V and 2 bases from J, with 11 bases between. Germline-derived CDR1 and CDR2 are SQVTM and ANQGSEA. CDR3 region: CSVEREDPYEQYF. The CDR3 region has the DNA TGCAGCGTTGAGCGGGAAGATCCCTACGAGCAGTACTTC.

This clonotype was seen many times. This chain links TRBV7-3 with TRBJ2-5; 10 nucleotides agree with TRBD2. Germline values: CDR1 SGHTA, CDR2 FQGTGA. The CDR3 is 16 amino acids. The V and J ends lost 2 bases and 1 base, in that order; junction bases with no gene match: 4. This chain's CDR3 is CASSLGAGGVQETQYF. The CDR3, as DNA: TGTGCCAGCAGCTTAGGAGCGGGGGGGGTCCAAGAGACCCAGTACTTC.

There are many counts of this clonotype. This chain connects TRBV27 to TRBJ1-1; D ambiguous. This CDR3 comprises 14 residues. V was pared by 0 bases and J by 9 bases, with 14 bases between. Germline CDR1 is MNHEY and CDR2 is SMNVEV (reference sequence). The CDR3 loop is CASSLSLGINQAFF. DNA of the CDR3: TGTGCCAGCAGTTTATCGTTGGGGATAAATCAAGCTTTCTTT.

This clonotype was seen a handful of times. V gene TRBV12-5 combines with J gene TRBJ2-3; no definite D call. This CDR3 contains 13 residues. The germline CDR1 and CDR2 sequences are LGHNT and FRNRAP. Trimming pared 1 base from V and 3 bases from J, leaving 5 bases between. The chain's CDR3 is CASGLDRTDTQYF. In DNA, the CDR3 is TGTGCTAGTGGTTTGGACCGGACAGATACGCAGTATTTT.

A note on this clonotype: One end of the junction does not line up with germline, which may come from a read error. CDR3 coding DNA: TGTGCCGGCAGCTTTTGGGGACTAGCGGGGGGGCGGGATGAGCAGTTCTTC. It encodes CAGSFWGLAGGRDEQFF. The J gene is TRBJ2-1, the V gene TRBV11-3; 16 bases match TRBD2. The germline gives CDR1 SGHNT, CDR2 YENEEA. The CDR3 runs 17 residues.

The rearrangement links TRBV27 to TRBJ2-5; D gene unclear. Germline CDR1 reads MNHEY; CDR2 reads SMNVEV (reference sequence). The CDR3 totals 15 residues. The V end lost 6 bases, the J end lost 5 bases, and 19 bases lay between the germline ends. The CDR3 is CASSALGRRLETQYF. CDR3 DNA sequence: TGTGCCAGCAGCGCTCTTGGGCGCCGGCTTGAGACCCAGTACTTC.

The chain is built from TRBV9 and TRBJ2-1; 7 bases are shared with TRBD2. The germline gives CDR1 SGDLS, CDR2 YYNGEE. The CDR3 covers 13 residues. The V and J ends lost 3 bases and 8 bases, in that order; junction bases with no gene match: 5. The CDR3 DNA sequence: TGTGCCAGCAGCGCTGGGGGGGGAGATGAGCAGTTCTTC. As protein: CASSAGGGDEQFF.